A selection of T cell receptor beta chains follows, all from one sample in a study of PD-L1 blockade in urothelial cancer. This table comes from immunoSEQ multiplex PCR, and its TCRdb copy is limited to in-frame clones, with some not included. The table records about 76,000 clones, around 93% of them present only once. Source: PBMCs, taken around atezolizumab (anti-PD-L1) treatment. The source is a woman aged 80 or older with urothelial cancer. The CDR3 runs from the conserved cysteine through the conserved F or W. A D gene is named only where the DNA matches it firmly. The listing skips clone size in some rows; elsewhere it reads once, few, many or a size class.

v_call,clone_size,j_call,d_call,cdr3_nt,cdr3_aa
TRBV5-4,once,TRBJ2-2,NA,TGTGCCAGCAGCTTGTCCAGGACGAACACCGGGGAGCTGTTTTTT,CASSLSRTNTGELFF
TRBV5-1,NA,TRBJ1-3,NA,TGCGCCAGCAGCATAACAGGGTCTGGAAACACCATATATTTT,CASSITGSGNTIYF
TRBV12-2,NA,TRBJ1-5,NA,TGTGCAAGTCGCTTCGCGGCGAGCAATCAGCCCCAGCATTTT,CASRFAASNQPQHF
TRBV11-2,NA,TRBJ2-5,TRBD1,TGTGCCAGCAGCCTACAGGGGAATCAAGAGACCCAGTACTTC,CASSLQGNQETQYF
TRBV19,NA,TRBJ2-3,NA,TGTGCCAGTAGTCTACAGGGAGAGACAGATACGCAGTATTTT,CASSLQGETDTQYF
TRBV28,NA,TRBJ2-7,TRBD2,TGTGCCAGCATATCGGGACTAGGTTCTTACGAGCAGTACTTC,CASISGLGSYEQYF
TRBV2,NA,TRBJ1-1,NA,TGTGCCAGCAGTTCGGTGCTTGAAGCTTTCTTT,CASSSVLEAFF
TRBV19,NA,TRBJ1-1,NA,TGTGCCACCAGAGAGGTGGGGGGGCGCCTCACTGAAGCTTTCTTT,CATREVGGRLTEAFF
TRBV30,once,TRBJ1-4,TRBD1,TGTGCCTGGAGTAAGGGACAGGGGAGGTTCGAAAAACTGTTTTTT,CAWSKGQGRFEKLFF
TRBV6-1,NA,TRBJ1-2,NA,TGTGCCAGCAGTGGGGGCAGGGGCCGTGTAATCGGCTACACCTTC,CASSGGRGRVIGYTF
TRBV28,NA,TRBJ2-7,NA,TGTGCCGGCCAAAACAGCGGGCGACCTTACGAGCAGTACTTC,CAGQNSGRPYEQYF
TRBV6-6,NA,TRBJ1-3,TRBD1,TGTGCCAGCAGACTGGGGCAGGGGGTCTCTGGAAACACCATATATTTT,CASRLGQGVSGNTIYF
TRBV2,NA,TRBJ1-1,TRBD1,TGTGCCAGCAGTCCCGATTCCGTCGGGACAGCAGTCTTT,CASSPDSVGTAVF
TRBV25-1,NA,TRBJ2-2,NA,TGTGCCATCTTCAACAAGAACACCGGGGAGCTGTTTTTT,CAIFNKNTGELFF
TRBV4-2,NA,TRBJ2-5,NA,TGTGCCAGCAGCCAAGAGAGCAGGGCACAAGAGACCCAGTACTTC,CASSQESRAQETQYF
TRBV29-1,NA,TRBJ2-2,TRBD1,TGCAGCGCCAACAGGGGTTCGAACACCGGGGAGCTGTTTTTT,CSANRGSNTGELFF
TRBV27,NA,TRBJ2-7,TRBD2,TGTGCCAGCAGGACAATGGGACTAGCGAGCTACGAGCAGTACTTC,CASRTMGLASYEQYF
TRBV30,NA,TRBJ2-5,NA,TGTGCCTGGACCGTGGGTGGGGGCCGGGAGACCCAGTACTTC,CAWTVGGGRETQYF
TRBV19,NA,TRBJ1-1,NA,TGTGCCAGTAGTATCCTTCTCCGGGACACTGAAGCTTTCTTT,CASSILLRDTEAFF
TRBV11-2,NA,TRBJ2-6,NA,TGTGCCAGCAGCTTGGAGTCTGGGGCCAACGTCCTGACTTTC,CASSLESGANVLTF
TRBV30,NA,TRBJ2-3,NA,TGTGCCTGGAGTGGTAGAGGAGATACGCAGTATTTT,CAWSGRGDTQYF
TRBV10-3,NA,TRBJ2-1,TRBD1,TGTGCCATCAGTGAGTCCTCGGGACAGGGAAGTTCGCGGTACAATGAGCAGTTCTTC,CAISESSGQGSSRYNEQFF
TRBV6-5,many,TRBJ1-2,NA,TGTGCCAGCAGTGGGCAGGGCCGTGGCTACACCTTC,CASSGQGRGYTF
TRBV6-5,NA,TRBJ2-2,NA,TGTGCTAGCAGTTCTCGCACCGGGGAGCTGTTTTTT,CASSSRTGELFF
TRBV19,NA,TRBJ1-1,NA,TGTGCCAGTAGTCCCAGACAGGTTGCCGCTTTCTTT,CASSPRQVAAFF
TRBV7-2,NA,TRBJ1-1,NA,TGTGCCAGCAGCTCGGGACAGAACACTGAAGCTTTCTTT,CASSSGQNTEAFF
TRBV7-9,NA,TRBJ1-2,NA,TGTGCCAGCAGCCCGACAGAGGACTATGGCTACACCTTC,CASSPTEDYGYTF
TRBV18,NA,TRBJ2-7,NA,TGTGCCAGCTCACCGGATCCGGGTACCTACGAGCAGTACTTC,CASSPDPGTYEQYF
TRBV19,NA,TRBJ1-3,NA,TGTGCCAGTAGTACGCCCGAGGGGGGGAGTTCTGGAAACACCATATATTTT,CASSTPEGGSSGNTIYF
TRBV28,NA,TRBJ1-5,TRBD1,TGTGCCAGCAGTTCAGACAGGGGGTTCAATCAGCCCCAGCATTTT,CASSSDRGFNQPQHF
TRBV6-5,NA,TRBJ2-7,NA,TGTGCCAGCAGTAACAACTACGAGCAGTACTTC,CASSNNYEQYF
TRBV7-2,NA,TRBJ2-1,NA,TGTGCCAGCAGCTTAGCGACGGCGGCCAATGAGCAGTTCTTC,CASSLATAANEQFF
TRBV11-2,NA,TRBJ1-4,NA,TGTGCCAGCAGCTTCCCAGGGAAAGGCGAAAAACTGTTTTTT,CASSFPGKGEKLFF
TRBV2,NA,TRBJ2-3,NA,TGTGCCAGCAGTGGGAGGTCTGGGAGCACAGATACGCAGTATTTT,CASSGRSGSTDTQYF
TRBV18,NA,TRBJ2-6,NA,TGTGCCAGCTCTGGACAGTCCGCAGGGGCCAACGTCCTGACTTTC,CASSGQSAGANVLTF
TRBV2,NA,TRBJ2-1,NA,TGTGCCAGCACGGAGACCAATGAGCAGTTCTTC,CASTETNEQFF
TRBV7-3,NA,TRBJ2-2,NA,TGTGCCAGCAGCTCCGCTCAGCGAGGGAACGCCGGGGAGCTGTTTTTT,CASSSAQRGNAGELFF
TRBV28,NA,TRBJ2-1,NA,TGTGGTGTGTGCGAGGGCCTCAGAGAGCAGTTCTTC,CGVCEGLREQFF
TRBV6-1,NA,TRBJ2-3,TRBD1,TGTGCCAGCAAGGCGACAGGGGGCCGAGATACGCAGTATTTT,CASKATGGRDTQYF
TRBV11-2,NA,TRBJ2-7,TRBD2,TGTGCCAGCAGCGCGAGCGGGAAAAACTACGAGCAGTACTTC,CASSASGKNYEQYF
TRBV6-1,NA,TRBJ2-1,TRBD1,TGTGCCAGCAGTCCGACAGGGGGGAATAACAATGAGCAGTTCTTC,CASSPTGGNNNEQFF
TRBV27,NA,TRBJ2-7,TRBD1,TGTGCCAGCAGAGAAATGGGACAGGGCTACTACGAGCAGTACTTC,CASREMGQGYYEQYF
TRBV6-4,NA,TRBJ1-5,TRBD1,TGTGCCAGCAGTACAGGGGTAGGGAATCAGCCCCAGCATTTT,CASSTGVGNQPQHF
TRBV19,NA,TRBJ1-2,TRBD1,TGTGCCAGCCATACGCAGGGGGCCAACTATGGCTACACCTTC,CASHTQGANYGYTF
TRBV7-8,NA,TRBJ2-1,TRBD2,TGTGCCAGCGGCCGGGGGGGAACGAATGAGCAGTTCTTC,CASGRGGTNEQFF
TRBV7-9,NA,TRBJ2-1,TRBD2,TGTGCCAGCAGCTTAGCGTCCGCGGGAGGCTCCTACAATGAGCAGTTCTTC,CASSLASAGGSYNEQFF
TRBV19,NA,TRBJ2-1,TRBD2,TGTGCCAGTAGTATAAGGACTAGCGGGAGGGCGACCTACAATGAGCAGTTCTTC,CASSIRTSGRATYNEQFF
TRBV4-2,NA,TRBJ2-5,NA,TGTGCCAGCAGCCAAGGACTAGGGAAAGAGACCCAGTACTTC,CASSQGLGKETQYF
TRBV7-8,NA,TRBJ1-3,NA,TGTGCCAGCAGCCCGGACAATCCCCGCTCTGGAAACACCATATATTTT,CASSPDNPRSGNTIYF
TRBV14,NA,TRBJ1-2,NA,TGTGCCAGCAGCCTTAGACAGAACTATGGCTACACCTTC,CASSLRQNYGYTF
TRBV2,NA,TRBJ1-2,NA,TGTGCCAGCAGCGACATAGGGAGAAAACTGGATGGCTACACCTTC,CASSDIGRKLDGYTF
TRBV25-1,NA,TRBJ2-5,TRBD2,TGTGCCAGCAGTGGGACTAGCGGGAGGGCCCGGGAGACCCAGTACTTC,CASSGTSGRARETQYF